What follows are 3 T cell receptor beta chains derived from one specimen sequenced in a study of cytomegalovirus exposure and HLA in healthy donors (dated by TCRdb to about 2017). Libraries came from the immunoSEQ multiplex PCR assay. A mixture of 60 forward primers for TCR Vbeta segments and 13 reverse primers for TCR Jbeta segments was used in the multiplex PCR. TCRdb re-hosts the immuneACCESS table, in-frame sequences only. Its copies lack some clones; in the studies checked, an unresolved V gene accounts for under half of them, and the cause for the rest is not known. The sample table shows 210,000 or so clones, and around nine tenths are seen once. Jointly, the top ten make up around 1% of the sample. The sample taken for sequencing was PBMCs. Source of these receptors: a woman aged 18-29 years in good health and CMV-seronegative.

This clone was observed a handful of times. CDR3 sequence: CASSPPGIAGTYEQYF. Here the CDR3 DNA reads TGTGCCAGCAGCCCACCCGGGATAGCGGGCACCTACGAGCAGTACTTC. This chain uses TRBV13 with TRBJ2-7; 7 nucleotides align to TRBD2. The CDR3 consists of 16 residues. Germline V gene lookup returns CDR1 PRHDT and CDR2 FYEKMQ (reference sequence). Losses at the gene ends were 5 bases for V and 2 bases for J; bases not matched to a gene: 12. The entire variable domain, with the rest obtained from reference TRBV13 and TRBJ2-7, is as follows: AAGVIQSPRHLIKEKRETATLKCYPIPRHDTVYWYQQGPGQDPQFLISFYEKMQSDKGSIPDRFSAQQFSDYHSELNMSSLELGDSALYFCASSPPGIAGTYEQYFGPGTRLTVT.

This clone was observed a single time. CDR3 nucleotide sequence: TGTGCCAGCTGCTATACGGGGGGGCCCGTTGACGAGCAGTACTTC. This translates into CASCYTGGPVDEQYF. J is TRBJ2-7 and V is TRBV5-4; 8 bases fit TRBD2. This CDR3 has 15 residues. V was pared by 7 bases and J by 5 bases, with 14 bases of the junction left unmatched. Germline V gene data show CDR1 as SGHNT and CDR2 as YYREEE (reference sequence).

The chain couples TRBV5-4 to TRBJ1-2, with 9 bases that match TRBD1. Trimming cost V 5 bases and J 4 bases; bases outside gene matches: 3. Germline assignment: CDR1 SGHNT and CDR2 YYREEE (reference sequence). The CDR3 spans 13 residues. CDR3 DNA: TGTGCCAGCAGACCGACAGGGGGCTATGGCTACACCTTC. Its protein is CASRPTGGYGYTF.